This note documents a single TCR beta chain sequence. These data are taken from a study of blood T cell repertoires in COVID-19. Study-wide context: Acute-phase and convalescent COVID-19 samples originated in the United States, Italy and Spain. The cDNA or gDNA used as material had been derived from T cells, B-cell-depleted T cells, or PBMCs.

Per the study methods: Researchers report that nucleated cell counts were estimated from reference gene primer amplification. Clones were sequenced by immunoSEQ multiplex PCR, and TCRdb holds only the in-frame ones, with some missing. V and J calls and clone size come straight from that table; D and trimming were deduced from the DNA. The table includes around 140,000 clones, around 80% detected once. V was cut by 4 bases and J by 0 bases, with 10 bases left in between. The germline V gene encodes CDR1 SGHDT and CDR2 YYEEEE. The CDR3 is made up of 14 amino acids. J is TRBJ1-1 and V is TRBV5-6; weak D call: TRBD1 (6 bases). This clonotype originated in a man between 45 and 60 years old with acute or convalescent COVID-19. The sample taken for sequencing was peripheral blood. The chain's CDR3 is CASSRSGVNTEAFF. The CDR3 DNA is TGTGCCAGCAGCCGGTCAGGGGTGAACACTGAAGCTTTCTTT.